The sequence of this T cell receptor (beta chain) was determined in a study of blood T cell repertoires in COVID-19. On the study more broadly: PBMCs, B-cell-depleted T cells, or T cells were the source of the cDNA or gDNA that made up the material.

Authors' processing steps: It was from reference gene primer amplification that nucleated cell counts were estimated. Sequencing used immunoSEQ multiplex PCR; TCRdb keeps in-frame clones, though not all of them. Clone size and the V and J calls come from that table; the DNA yielded D and trimming. This sample has approximately 280,000 clones, with roughly 85% found just once. CDR3 length: 16 residues. Germline CDR1 is SGHTA and CDR2 is FQGTGA. Trimming took 4 bases from V and 1 from J, leaving 16 bases between them. Material: peripheral blood. The sequence came from a woman in her 70s with acute or convalescent COVID-19. The chain carries TRBV7-3 and TRBJ1-1; no firm D call. The DNA for the CDR3 is TGTGCCAGCAGCTATGCCCCAGTAGCGGGGAACACTGAAGCTTTCTTT. Protein sequence: CASSYAPVAGNTEAFF.